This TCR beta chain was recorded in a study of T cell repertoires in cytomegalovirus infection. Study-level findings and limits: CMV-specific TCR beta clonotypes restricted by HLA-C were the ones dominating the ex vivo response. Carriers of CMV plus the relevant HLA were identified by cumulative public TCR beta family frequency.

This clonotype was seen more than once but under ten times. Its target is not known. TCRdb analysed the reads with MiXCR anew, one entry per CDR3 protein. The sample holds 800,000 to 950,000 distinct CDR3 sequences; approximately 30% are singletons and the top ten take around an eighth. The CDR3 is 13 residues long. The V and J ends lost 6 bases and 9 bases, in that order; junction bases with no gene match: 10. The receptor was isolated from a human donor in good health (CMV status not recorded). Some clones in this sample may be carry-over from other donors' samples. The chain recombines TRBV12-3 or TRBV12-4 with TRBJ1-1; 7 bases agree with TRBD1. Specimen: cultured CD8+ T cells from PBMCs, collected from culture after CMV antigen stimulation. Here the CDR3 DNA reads TGTGCCAGCAGCATGTCCCCGACAGGGAAAGCTTTCTTT. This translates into CASSMSPTGKAFF.